The entry below gives a single T cell receptor beta chain sequence along with its context. The record originates from a study of technical replicates of blood from four donors. CDR1 and CDR2 (germline): SEHNR, FQNEAQ (reference sequence). The CDR3 extends over 16 amino acids. Unmatched junction bases numbered 10, after V lost 5 bases and J lost 6 bases. The protocol was immunoSEQ multiplex PCR, while the TCRdb copy is restricted to in-frame clones and leaves out a portion. Of under 110,000 clones listed, 96% were seen once; the top ten hold approximately 0.2%. This chain uses TRBV7-9 with TRBJ2-1, with 10 nucleotides matching TRBD1. The receptor comes from a human donor in good health. The sample was T cells isolated from PBMCs. The CDR3 nucleotides are TGTGCCAGCAGCCAACAAACCGGGACAGGGGCCAATGAGCAGTTCTTC. It translates to CASSQQTGTGANEQFF. Full variable domain (rest looked up from reference TRBV7-9 and TRBJ2-1): DTGVSQNPRHKITKRGQNVTFRCDPISEHNRLYWYRQTLGQGPEFLTYFQNEAQLEKSRLLSDRFSAERPKGSFSTLEIQRTEQGDSAMYLCASSQQTGTGANEQFFGPGTRLTVL.